This entry lists 12 T cell receptor beta chains sequenced from one sample in a study of CD8 T cells in ankylosing spondylitis. TCRdb analysed the 5' RACE reads with MiXCR anew, one entry per CDR3 protein. This sample has 200,000 to 250,000 distinct CDR3 sequences; about 11% occur once, and the top ten carry about 19%. Input material: blood, either unsorted or a sorted T cell fraction (not recorded which). The receptors originated from a male donor with ankylosing spondylitis or in good health (not recorded which).

This clonotype was recorded at least ten times. At one of its ends the junction is not consistent with the germline gene, which may arise from a read error. The rearrangement links TRBV6-1 to TRBJ2-2, with TRBD1 identical over 10 bases. Germline V gene sequence: CDR1 MNHNS, CDR2 SASEGT. This CDR3 has 16 residues. Written as DNA, the CDR3 is TGTGCCAGCACTGAAGACAGGGGGCGAGACACCGGGGAGCTGTTTTTT. This translates into CASTEDRGRDTGELFF.

This clonotype was counted many times. The V call is TRBV5-1, the J call TRBJ1-5; 7 bases fit TRBD1. The CDR3 consists of 15 residues. CDR1 and CDR2 from the germline V gene are SGHRS and YFSETQ. Losses at the gene ends were 0 bases for V and 7 bases for J; bases not matched to a gene: 7. The CDR3 sequence: CASSLAPGGMQPQHF. The CDR3 nucleotides are TGCGCCAGCAGCTTGGCCCCAGGGGGGATGCAGCCCCAGCATTTT.

This clonotype was detected many times. This chain connects TRBV14 to TRBJ2-5, with unresolved D. CDR3 length: 12 residues. V lost 1 base to trimming and J lost 5 bases, with 5 bases between them. CDR1 is SGHDN, CDR2 FVKESK, per germline. The CDR3, as DNA: TGTGCCAGCAGCCAAGTCGGGGAGACCCAGTACTTC. Translation: CASSQVGETQYF.

The chain has TRBV20-1 and TRBJ2-5; 9 nucleotides match TRBD2. V was pared by 6 bases and J by 5 bases, with 7 bases of the junction left unmatched. The CDR3 contains 13 residues. In germline, CDR1 is DFQATT, CDR2 SNEGSKA (reference sequence). CDR3 sequence: CSATRTSVETQYF. DNA of the CDR3: TGCAGTGCCACGAGGACTAGCGTCGAGACCCAGTACTTC.

This clonotype was found a few times. The J gene is TRBJ2-2, the V gene TRBV2; D gene uncertain. Trimming cost V 2 bases and J 7 bases, with 5 bases left between them. The CDR3 spans 12 residues. CDR1 and CDR2 from the germline V gene are SNHLY and FYNNEI. In DNA form, the CDR3 reads TGTGCCAGCAGTGAAACGTTCGGGGAGCTGTTTTTT. Its translation is CASSETFGELFF.

This clonotype was counted ten times or more. The V gene is TRBV12-3 or TRBV12-4, the J gene TRBJ1-1, with D possibly matching TRBD1 (6 bases). Trimming removed 5 bases at V and 5 bases at J, with 12 bases between. The CDR3 is 13 amino acids. The CDR3 DNA follows: TGTGCCAGCAGTCTACAGGGTGGGACTGAAGCTTTCTTT. Amino acids: CASSLQGGTEAFF.

This clonotype has only a few counts. V usage is TRBV20-1 and J usage is TRBJ1-1, with no clear D. CDR3 length equals 15 residues. The germline V and J ends were trimmed by 4 bases and 5 bases, with 20 bases remaining between them. In germline, CDR1 is DFQATT, CDR2 SNEGSKA (reference sequence). The CDR3 DNA is TGCAGTGCTATGATAGGGTCGGGTTTAGGGACTGAAGCTTTCTTT. Encoded protein: CSAMIGSGLGTEAFF.

This clonotype was observed at least ten times. The J gene is TRBJ2-5, the V gene TRBV7-2; a weak D match, TRBD2 (5 bases). This CDR3 has 13 residues. Germline assignment: CDR1 SGHTA and CDR2 FQGNSA. With 4 bases removed from V and 2 bases from J, the gap between germline ends came to 8 bases. In DNA form, the CDR3 reads TGTGCCAGCAGCTCAAGGGAGCAAGAGACCCAGTACTTC. It specifies CASSSREQETQYF.

This chain links TRBV3-1 with TRBJ2-5, with 7 bases lining up with TRBD1. The CDR3 covers 15 residues. CDR1 LGHDT and CDR2 YNNKEL come from the germline V gene (reference sequence). With 11 bases clipped from V and 4 bases from J, the junction kept 16 bases outside the gene matches. The CDR3 is CACTQSTGSGETQYF. The CDR3 DNA reads as TGTGCCTGCACCCAATCGACAGGGTCGGGAGAGACCCAGTACTTC.

The sample holds many counts of this clonotype. J is TRBJ1-5 and V is TRBV12-3 or TRBV12-4, with D possibly being TRBD1 (5 bases). The CDR3 spans 15 residues. Between the trimmed V and J ends, which lost 5 bases and 4 bases, there was a span of 15 bases. The DNA for the CDR3 is TGTGCCAGCAGTCTTAAGGGGACGGGAAATCAGCCCCAGCATTTT. Translated, it gives CASSLKGTGNQPQHF.

The V gene is TRBV6-5, the J gene TRBJ2-3; 8 nucleotides agree with TRBD2. The CDR3 runs 18 residues. Looked up from germline, CDR1 is MNHEY and CDR2 is SVGAGI. Trimming took 2 bases from V and 2 from J; bases not matched to a gene: 12. The chain's CDR3 is CASSYPPYSGVTTDTQYF. CDR3 nucleotide sequence: TGTGCCAGCAGTTACCCTCCGTATAGCGGGGTCACCACAGATACGCAGTATTTT.

As regards this clonotype: A much larger clone sits a single nucleotide away, making a read error possible. The rearrangement links TRBV6-6 to TRBJ1-2; D unclear. Germline V gene lookup returns CDR1 MNHNY and CDR2 SVGAGI (reference sequence). Trimming pared 7 bases from V and 9 bases from J, leaving 12 bases between. The CDR3 loop spans 11 amino acids. The CDR3 here is CASTGGVSYTF. CDR3 DNA sequence: TGTGCCAGCACTGGCGGGGTAAGCTACACCTTC.